This TCR beta chain was recorded in a study of early T cells in non-severe SARS-CoV-2 infection. Turning to the study itself: Chains were not paired, and sequencing was done on bulk RNA from unsorted whole blood.

The CDR3 has 14 residues. Germline CDR1 and CDR2: SGHTA and FQGNSA. V lost 7 bases to trimming and J lost 2 bases, with 14 bases between them. TCRdb called the 5' RACE reads again in MiXCR, with one record for every CDR3 protein. There are 66,000 or so distinct CDR3 sequences in the sample; approximately 11% occur only once, and about 1.7% lies in the top ten. The sequenced sample consisted of whole blood. This chain joins TRBV7-2 and TRBJ2-5; D is perhaps TRBD1 (6 bases). The TCR originated in an adult who was a healthcare worker with PCR-confirmed SARS-CoV-2 infection or an uninfected control (not recorded which). The CDR3 loop is CASTKTRGQETQYF. The CDR3 DNA is TGTGCCAGCACCAAGACGAGGGGGCAAGAGACCCAGTACTTC. Full variable domain (rest looked up from reference TRBV7-2 and TRBJ2-5): GAGVSQSPSNKVTEKGKDVELRCDPISGHTALYWYRQSLGQGLEFLIYFQGNSAPDKSGLPSDRFSAERTGGSVSTLTIQRTQQEDSAVYLCASTKTRGQETQYFGPGTRLLVL.